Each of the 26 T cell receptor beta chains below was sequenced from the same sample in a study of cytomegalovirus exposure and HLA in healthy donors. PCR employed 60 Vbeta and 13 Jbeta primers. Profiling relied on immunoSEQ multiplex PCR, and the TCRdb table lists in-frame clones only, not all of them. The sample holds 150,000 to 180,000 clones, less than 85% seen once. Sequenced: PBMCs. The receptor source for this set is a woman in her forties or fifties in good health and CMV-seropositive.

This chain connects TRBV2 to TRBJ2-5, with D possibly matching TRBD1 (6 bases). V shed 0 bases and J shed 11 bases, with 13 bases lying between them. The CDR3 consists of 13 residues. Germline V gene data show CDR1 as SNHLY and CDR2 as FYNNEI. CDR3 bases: TGTGCCAGCAGTGAAGCGGCAGGGGCAGGGCAGTACTTC. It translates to CASSEAAGAGQYF.

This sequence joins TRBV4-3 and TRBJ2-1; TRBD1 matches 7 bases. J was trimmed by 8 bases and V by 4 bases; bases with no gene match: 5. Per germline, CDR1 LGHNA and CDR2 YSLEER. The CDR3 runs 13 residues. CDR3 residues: CASSPRQGDEQFF. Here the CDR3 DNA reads TGCGCCAGCAGCCCCCGACAGGGAGATGAGCAGTTCTTC.

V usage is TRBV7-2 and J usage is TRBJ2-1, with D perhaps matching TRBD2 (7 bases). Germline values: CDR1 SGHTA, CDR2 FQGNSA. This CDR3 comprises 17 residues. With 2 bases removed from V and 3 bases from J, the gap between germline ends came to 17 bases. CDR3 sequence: CASSLYPGGGGYNEQFF. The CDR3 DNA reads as TGTGCCAGCAGCTTATACCCGGGGGGCGGGGGCTACAATGAGCAGTTCTTC. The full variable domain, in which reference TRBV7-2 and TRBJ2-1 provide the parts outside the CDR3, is GAGVSQSPSNKVTEKGKDVELRCDPISGHTALYWYRQSLGQGLEFLIYFQGNSAPDKSGLPSDRFSAERTGGSVSTLTIQRTQQEDSAVYLCASSLYPGGGGYNEQFFGPGTRLTVL.

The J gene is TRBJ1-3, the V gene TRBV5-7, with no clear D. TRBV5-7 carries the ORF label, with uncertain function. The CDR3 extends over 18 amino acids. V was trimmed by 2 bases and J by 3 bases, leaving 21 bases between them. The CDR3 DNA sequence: TGTGCCAGCAGCTTACCCTTGACGGATCCCGGGTGTGGAAACACCATATATTTT. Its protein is CASSLPLTDPGCGNTIYF.

DNA for the CDR3: TGCGCCAGCAGCCAGGGACTTAGCTACGAGCAGTACTTC. Its protein is CASSQGLSYEQYF. The chain combines TRBV4-1 with TRBJ2-7; the D gene is possibly TRBD2 (6 bases). From germline, CDR1 is MGHRA and CDR2 YSYEKL. V lost 3 bases and J lost 3, with 9 bases in between. This CDR3 contains 13 residues.

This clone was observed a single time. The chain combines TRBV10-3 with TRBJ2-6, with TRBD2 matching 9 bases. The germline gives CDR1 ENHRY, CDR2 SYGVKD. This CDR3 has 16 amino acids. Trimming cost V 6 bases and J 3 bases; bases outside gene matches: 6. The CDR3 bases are TGTGCCATCAGACCCGGACTAGCGAGTGGGGCCAACGTCCTGACTTTC. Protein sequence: CAIRPGLASGANVLTF.

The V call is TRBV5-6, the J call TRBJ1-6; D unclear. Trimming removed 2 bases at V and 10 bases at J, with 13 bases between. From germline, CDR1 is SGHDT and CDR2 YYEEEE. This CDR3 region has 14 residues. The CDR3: CASSLKGVGSPLHF. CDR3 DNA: TGTGCCAGCAGCTTAAAGGGAGTGGGCTCACCCCTCCACTTT.

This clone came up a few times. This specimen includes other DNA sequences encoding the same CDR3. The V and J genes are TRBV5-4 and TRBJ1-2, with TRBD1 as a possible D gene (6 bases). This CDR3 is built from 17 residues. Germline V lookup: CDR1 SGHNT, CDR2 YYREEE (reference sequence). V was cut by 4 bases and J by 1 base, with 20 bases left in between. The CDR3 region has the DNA TGTGCCAGCAGCCTGGGGGGGCCAGGGAAAATTAACTATGGCTACACCTTC. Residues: CASSLGGPGKINYGYTF.

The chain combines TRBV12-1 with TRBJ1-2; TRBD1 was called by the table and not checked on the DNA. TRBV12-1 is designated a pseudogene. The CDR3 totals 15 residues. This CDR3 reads CASSSRCRANYGYTF. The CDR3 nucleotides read TGTGCCAGCAGTTCAAGGTGCAGGGCTAACTATGGCTACACCTTC.

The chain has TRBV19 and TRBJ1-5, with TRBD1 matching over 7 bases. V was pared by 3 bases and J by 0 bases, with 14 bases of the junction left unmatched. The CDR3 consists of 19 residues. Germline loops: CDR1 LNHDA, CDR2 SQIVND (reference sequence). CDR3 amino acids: CASSMVRQGDRYSNQPQHF. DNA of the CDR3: TGTGCCAGTAGTATGGTACGCCAGGGGGACCGATATAGCAATCAGCCCCAGCATTTT. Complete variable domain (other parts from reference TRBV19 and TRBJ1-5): DGGITQSPKYLFRKEGQNVTLSCEQNLNHDAMYWYRQDPGQGLRLIYYSQIVNDFQKGDIAEGYSVSREKKESFPLTVTSAQKNPTAFYLCASSMVRQGDRYSNQPQHFGDGTRLSIL.

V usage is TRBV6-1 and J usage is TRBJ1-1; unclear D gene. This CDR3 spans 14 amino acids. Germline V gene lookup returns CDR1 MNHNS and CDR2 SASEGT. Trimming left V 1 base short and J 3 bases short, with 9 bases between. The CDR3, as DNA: TGTGCCAGCAGTGAAGGTTTGGGAGACACTGAAGCTTTCTTT. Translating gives CASSEGLGDTEAFF.

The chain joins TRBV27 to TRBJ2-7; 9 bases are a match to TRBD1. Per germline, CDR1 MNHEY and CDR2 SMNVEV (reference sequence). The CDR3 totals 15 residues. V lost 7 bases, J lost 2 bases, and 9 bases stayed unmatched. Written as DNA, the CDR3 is TGTGCCAGCACCAACTCCGGGACAGGGCCCTACGAGCAGTACTTC. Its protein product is CASTNSGTGPYEQYF.

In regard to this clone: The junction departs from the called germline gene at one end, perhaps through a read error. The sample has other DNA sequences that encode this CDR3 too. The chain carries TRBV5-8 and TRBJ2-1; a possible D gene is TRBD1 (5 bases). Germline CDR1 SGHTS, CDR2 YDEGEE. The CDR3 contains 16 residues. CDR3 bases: TGTGCCAGTAGCTCCTTAGGGGCTGTCTCCTACAATGAGCAGTTCTTC. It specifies CASSSLGAVSYNEQFF.

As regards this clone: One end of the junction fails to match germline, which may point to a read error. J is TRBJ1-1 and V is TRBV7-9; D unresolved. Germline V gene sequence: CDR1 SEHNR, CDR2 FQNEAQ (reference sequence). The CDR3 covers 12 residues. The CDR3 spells CSSALLNTEAFF. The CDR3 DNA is TGTTCCAGCGCTCTATTGAACACTGAAGCTTTCTTT.

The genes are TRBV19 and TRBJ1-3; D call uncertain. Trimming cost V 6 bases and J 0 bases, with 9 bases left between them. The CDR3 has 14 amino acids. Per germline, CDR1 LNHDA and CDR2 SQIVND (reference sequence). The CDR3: CASSSLGSGNTIYF. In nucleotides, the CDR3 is TGTGCCAGTAGCTCCCTAGGCTCTGGAAACACCATATATTTT.

The CDR3 protein is CASSQGAGSGANVLTF. Here the CDR3 DNA reads TGCGCCAGCAGCCAAGGTGCGGGCTCTGGGGCCAACGTCCTGACTTTC. The chain recombines TRBV4-3 with TRBJ2-6, with a possible D match to TRBD2 (5 bases). Germline V gives CDR1 LGHNA, CDR2 YSLEER. Trimming left V 1 base short and J 0 bases short, with 7 bases between. The CDR3 covers 16 residues.

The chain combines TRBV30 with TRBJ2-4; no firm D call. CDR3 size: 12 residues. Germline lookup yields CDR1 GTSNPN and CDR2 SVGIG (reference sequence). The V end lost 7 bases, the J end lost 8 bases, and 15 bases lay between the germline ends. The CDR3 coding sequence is TGTGCCTTTAATACCTTTCGGGACATTCAGTACTTC. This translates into CAFNTFRDIQYF.

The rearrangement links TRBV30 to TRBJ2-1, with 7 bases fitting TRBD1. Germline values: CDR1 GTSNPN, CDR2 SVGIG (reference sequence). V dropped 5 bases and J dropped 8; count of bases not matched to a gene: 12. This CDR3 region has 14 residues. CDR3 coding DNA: TGTGCCTGGCACCGACAGGGAATGAGGGATGAGCAGTTCTTC. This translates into CAWHRQGMRDEQFF. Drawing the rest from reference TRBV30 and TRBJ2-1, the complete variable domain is SQTIHQWPATLVQPVGSPLSLECTVEGTSNPNLYWYRQAAGRGLQLLFYSVGIGQISSEVPQNLSASRPQDRQFILSSKKLLLSDSGFYLCAWHRQGMRDEQFFGPGTRLTVL.

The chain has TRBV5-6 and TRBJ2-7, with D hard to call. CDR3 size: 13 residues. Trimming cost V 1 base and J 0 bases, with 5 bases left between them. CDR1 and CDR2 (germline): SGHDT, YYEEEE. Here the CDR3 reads CASSLIASYEQYF. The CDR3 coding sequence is TGTGCCAGCAGCTTGATAGCCTCCTACGAGCAGTACTTC.

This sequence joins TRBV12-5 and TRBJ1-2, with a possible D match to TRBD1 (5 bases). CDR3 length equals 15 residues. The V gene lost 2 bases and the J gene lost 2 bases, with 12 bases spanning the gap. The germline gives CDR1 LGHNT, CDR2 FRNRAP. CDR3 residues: CASGLPTGENYGYTF. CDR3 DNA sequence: TGTGCTAGTGGTTTGCCAACAGGTGAAAACTATGGCTACACCTTC.

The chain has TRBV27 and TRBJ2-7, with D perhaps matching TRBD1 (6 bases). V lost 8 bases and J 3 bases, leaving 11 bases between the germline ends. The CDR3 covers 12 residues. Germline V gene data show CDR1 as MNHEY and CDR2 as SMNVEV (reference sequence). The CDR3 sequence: CASGQTNYEQYF. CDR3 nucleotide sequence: TGTGCCAGCGGACAGACTAACTACGAGCAGTACTTC.

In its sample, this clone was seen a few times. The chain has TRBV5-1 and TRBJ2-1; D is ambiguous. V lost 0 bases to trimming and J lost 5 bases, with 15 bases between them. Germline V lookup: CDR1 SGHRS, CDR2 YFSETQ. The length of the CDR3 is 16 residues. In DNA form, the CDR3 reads TGCGCCAGCAGCTTGGGGTATTCAATTGGAGACAATGAGCAGTTCTTC. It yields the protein CASSLGYSIGDNEQFF. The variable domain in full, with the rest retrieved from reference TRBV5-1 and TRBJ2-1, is KAGVTQTPRYLIKTRGQQVTLSCSPISGHRSVSWYQQTPGQGLQFLFEYFSETQRNKGNFPGRFSGRQFSNSRSEMNVSTLELGDSALYLCASSLGYSIGDNEQFFGPGTRLTVL.

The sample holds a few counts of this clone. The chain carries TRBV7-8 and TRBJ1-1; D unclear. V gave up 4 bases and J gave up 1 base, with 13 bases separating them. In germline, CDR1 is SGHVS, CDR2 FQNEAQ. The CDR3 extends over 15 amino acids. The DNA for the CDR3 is TGTGCCAGCAGCTCAGTACAGACATCGAACACTGAAGCTTTCTTT. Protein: CASSSVQTSNTEAFF.

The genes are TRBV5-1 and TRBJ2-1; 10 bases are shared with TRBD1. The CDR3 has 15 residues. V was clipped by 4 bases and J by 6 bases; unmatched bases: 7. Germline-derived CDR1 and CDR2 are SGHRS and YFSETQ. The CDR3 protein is CASSAGQGRINEQFF. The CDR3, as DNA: TGCGCCAGCAGCGCGGGACAGGGGAGGATCAATGAGCAGTTCTTC.

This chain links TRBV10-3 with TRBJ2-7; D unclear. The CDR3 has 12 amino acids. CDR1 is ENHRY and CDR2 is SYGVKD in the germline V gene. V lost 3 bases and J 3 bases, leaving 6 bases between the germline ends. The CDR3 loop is CAISDTGYEQYF. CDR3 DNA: TGTGCCATCAGTGACACGGGCTACGAGCAGTACTTC.

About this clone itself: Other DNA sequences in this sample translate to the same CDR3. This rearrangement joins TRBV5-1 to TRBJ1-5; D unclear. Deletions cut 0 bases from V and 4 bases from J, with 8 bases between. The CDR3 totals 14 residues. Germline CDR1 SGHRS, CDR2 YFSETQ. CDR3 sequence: CASSLDSPNQPQHF. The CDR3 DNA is TGCGCCAGCAGCTTGGACAGCCCTAATCAGCCCCAGCATTTT.